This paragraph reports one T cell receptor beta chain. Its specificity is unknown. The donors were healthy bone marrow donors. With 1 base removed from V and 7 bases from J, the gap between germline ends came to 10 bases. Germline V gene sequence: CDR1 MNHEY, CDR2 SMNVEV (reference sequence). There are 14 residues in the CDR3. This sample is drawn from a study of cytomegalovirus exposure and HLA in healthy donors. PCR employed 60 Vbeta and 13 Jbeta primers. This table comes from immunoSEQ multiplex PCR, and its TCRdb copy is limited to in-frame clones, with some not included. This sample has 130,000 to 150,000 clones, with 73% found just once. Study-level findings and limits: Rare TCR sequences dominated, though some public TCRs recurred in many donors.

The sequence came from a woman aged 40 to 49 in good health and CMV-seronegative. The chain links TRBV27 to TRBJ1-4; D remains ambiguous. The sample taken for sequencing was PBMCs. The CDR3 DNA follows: TGTGCCAGCAGTTTATACGGTGGTTTTGAAAAACTGTTTTTT. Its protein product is CASSLYGGFEKLFF. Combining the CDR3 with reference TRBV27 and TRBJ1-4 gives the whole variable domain EAQVTQNPRYLITVTGKKLTVTCSQNMNHEYMSWYRQDPGLGLRQIYYSMNVEVTDKGDVPEGYKVSRKEKRNFPLILESPSPNQTSLYFCASSLYGGFEKLFFGSGTQLSVL.